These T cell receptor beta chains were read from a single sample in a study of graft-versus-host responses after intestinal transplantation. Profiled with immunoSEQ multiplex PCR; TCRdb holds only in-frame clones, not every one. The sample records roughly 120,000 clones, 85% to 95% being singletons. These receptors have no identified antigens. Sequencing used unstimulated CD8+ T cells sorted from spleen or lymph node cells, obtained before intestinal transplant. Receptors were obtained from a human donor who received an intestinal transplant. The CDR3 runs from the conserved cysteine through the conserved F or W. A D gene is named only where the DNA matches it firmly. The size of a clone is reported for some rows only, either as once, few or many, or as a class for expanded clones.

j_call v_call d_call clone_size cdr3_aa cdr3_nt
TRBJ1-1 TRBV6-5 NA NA CASSVAPNTEAFF TGTGCCAGCAGTGTCGCCCCGAACACTGAAGCTTTCTTT
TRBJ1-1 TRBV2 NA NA CASKARVRTEAFF TGTGCCAGCAAGGCCAGGGTTAGAACTGAAGCTTTCTTT
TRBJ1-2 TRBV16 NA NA CASSQSGGNYGYTF TGTGCCAGCAGCCAATCGGGCGGGAACTATGGCTACACCTTC
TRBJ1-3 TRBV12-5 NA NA CASGLPTGNTIYF TGTGCTAGTGGTTTGCCAACGGGGAACACCATATATTTT
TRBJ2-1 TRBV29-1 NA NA CSASGGYDEQFF TGCAGCGCTTCCGGCGGGTACGATGAGCAGTTCTTC
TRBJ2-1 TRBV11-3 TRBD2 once CASSLPSGRDNEQFF TGTGCCAGCAGCTTACCTAGCGGGAGGGACAATGAGCAGTTCTTC
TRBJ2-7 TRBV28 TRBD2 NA CASTGGNSPLYEQYF TGTGCCAGCACGGGAGGGAACTCCCCTCTCTACGAGCAGTACTTC
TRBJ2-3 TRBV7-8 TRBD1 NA CASKRLGTGDPDTQYF TGTGCCAGCAAAAGACTAGGGACAGGGGATCCAGATACGCAGTATTTT
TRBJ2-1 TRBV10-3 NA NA CAIRADPSSYNEQFF TGTGCCATCAGGGCGGACCCCAGCTCCTACAATGAGCAGTTCTTC
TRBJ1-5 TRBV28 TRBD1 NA CASHKPTGIDLRNQPQHF TGTGCCAGCCATAAACCGACAGGGATCGACTTGCGCAATCAGCCCCAGCATTTT
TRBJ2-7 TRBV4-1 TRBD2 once CASSQDRGGAYEQYF TGCGCCAGCAGCCAAGATCGGGGGGGAGCCTACGAGCAGTACTTC
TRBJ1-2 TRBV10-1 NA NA CASSEQGWYGYTF TGCGCCAGCAGTGAGCAGGGCTGGTATGGCTACACCTTC
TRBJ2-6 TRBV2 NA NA CASSLQSRGANVLTF TGTGCCAGCAGTTTACAGTCCCGGGGGGCCAACGTCCTGACTTTC